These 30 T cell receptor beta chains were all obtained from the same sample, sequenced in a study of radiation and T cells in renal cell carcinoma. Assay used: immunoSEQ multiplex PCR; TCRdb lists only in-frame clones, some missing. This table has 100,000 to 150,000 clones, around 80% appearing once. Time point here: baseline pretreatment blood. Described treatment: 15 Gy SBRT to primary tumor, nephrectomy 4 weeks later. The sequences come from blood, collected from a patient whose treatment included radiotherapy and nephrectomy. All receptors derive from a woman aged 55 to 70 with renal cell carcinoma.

The DNA of the CDR3 is TGTGCCAGCAGGACCCCGGGGAACTACGAGCAGTACTTC. It specifies CASRTPGNYEQYF. V usage is TRBV2 and J usage is TRBJ2-7; D may be TRBD2 (5 bases). The CDR3 runs 13 residues. Deletions cut 6 bases from V and 3 bases from J, with 12 bases between. The germline CDR1 and CDR2 sequences are SNHLY and FYNNEI. The full variable domain, with the rest looked up from reference TRBV2 and TRBJ2-7, is EPEVTQTPSHQVTQMGQEVILRCVPISNHLYFYWYRQILGQKVEFLVSFYNNEISEKSEIFDDQFSVERPDGSNFTLKIRSTKLEDSAMYFCASRTPGNYEQYFGPGTRLTVT.

The DNA of the CDR3 is TGCGCCAGCAGCTTGACTAGCGGGGGGCCCCACGATGAGCAGTTCTTC. It yields the protein CASSLTSGGPHDEQFF. The chain uses TRBV5-1 and TRBJ2-1; 12 nucleotides agree with TRBD2. Looked up from germline, CDR1 is SGHRS and CDR2 is YFSETQ. V shed 1 base and J 8 bases; nucleotides not matched to a gene: 7. The CDR3 has 16 amino acids.

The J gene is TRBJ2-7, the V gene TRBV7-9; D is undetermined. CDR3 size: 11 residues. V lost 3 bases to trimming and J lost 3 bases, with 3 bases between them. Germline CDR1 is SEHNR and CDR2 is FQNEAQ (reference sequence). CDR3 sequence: CASSFNYEQYF. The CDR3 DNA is TGTGCCAGCAGCTTTAACTACGAGCAGTACTTC.

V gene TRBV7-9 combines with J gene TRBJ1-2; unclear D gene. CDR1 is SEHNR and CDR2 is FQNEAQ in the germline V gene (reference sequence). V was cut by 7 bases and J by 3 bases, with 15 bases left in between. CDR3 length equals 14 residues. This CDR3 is CASTLMATDYGYTF. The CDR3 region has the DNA TGTGCCAGCACTTTAATGGCGACTGACTATGGCTACACCTTC.

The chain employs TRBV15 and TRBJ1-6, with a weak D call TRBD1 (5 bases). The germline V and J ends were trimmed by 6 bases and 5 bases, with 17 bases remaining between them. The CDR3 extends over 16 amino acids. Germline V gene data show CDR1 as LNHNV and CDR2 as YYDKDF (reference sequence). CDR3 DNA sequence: TGTGCCACCAGGGTAAGGGGAGGAAAGGATAATTCACCCCTCCACTTT. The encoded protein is CATRVRGGKDNSPLHF.

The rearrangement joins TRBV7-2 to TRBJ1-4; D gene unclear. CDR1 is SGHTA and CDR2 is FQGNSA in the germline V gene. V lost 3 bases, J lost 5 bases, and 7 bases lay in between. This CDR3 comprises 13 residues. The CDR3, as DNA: TGTGCCAGCAGCTTCTTACTGAATGAAAAACTGTTTTTT. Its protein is CASSFLLNEKLFF.

CDR3 sequence reads: CASSLGAGANTEQFF. Written as DNA, the CDR3 is TGTGCCAGCAGCTTAGGAGCGGGAGCGAACACTGAGCAGTTCTTC. J is TRBJ2-1 and V is TRBV7-3, with TRBD2 identical over 8 bases. V gave up 2 bases and J gave up 9 bases; unmatched junction bases: 9. Germline V gene data show CDR1 as SGHTA and CDR2 as FQGTGA. The CDR3 is 15 amino acids.

Here the CDR3 reads CASSTGRIYEQYF. The CDR3 nucleotides are TGTGCCAGCAGTACGGGGCGGATATACGAGCAGTACTTC. The chain joins TRBV27 to TRBJ2-7; TRBD1 or TRBD2 may be the D gene (5 bases each). Trimming left V 5 bases short and J 4 bases short, with 12 bases between. CDR3 length: 13 residues. Germline-derived CDR1 and CDR2 are MNHEY and SMNVEV (reference sequence).

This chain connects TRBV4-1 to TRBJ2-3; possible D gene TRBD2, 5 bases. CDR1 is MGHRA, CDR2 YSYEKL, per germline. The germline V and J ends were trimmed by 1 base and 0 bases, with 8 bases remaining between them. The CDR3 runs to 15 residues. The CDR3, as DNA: TGCGCCAGCAGCCAAGGCGGGCCCAGCACAGATACGCAGTATTTT. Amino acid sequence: CASSQGGPSTDTQYF.

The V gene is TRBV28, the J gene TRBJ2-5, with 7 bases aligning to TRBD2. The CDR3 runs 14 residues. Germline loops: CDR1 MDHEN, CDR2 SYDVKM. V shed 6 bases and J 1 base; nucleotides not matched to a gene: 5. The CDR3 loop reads CASSWRETQETQYF. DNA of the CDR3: TGTGCCAGCAGCTGGCGGGAGACCCAAGAGACCCAGTACTTC.

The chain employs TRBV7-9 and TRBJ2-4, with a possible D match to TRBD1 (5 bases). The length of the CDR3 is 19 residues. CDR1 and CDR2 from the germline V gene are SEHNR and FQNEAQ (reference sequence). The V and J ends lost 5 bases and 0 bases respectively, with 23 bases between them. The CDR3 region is CASSENSLRTSLAKNIQYF. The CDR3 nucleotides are TGTGCCAGCAGCGAGAATTCCCTAAGGACATCTCTAGCCAAAAACATTCAGTACTTC.

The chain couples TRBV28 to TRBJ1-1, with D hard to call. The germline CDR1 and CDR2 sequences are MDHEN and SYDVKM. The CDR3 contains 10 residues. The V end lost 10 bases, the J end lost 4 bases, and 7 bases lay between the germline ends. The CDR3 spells CAIGRTEAFF. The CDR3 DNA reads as TGTGCCATCGGGCGCACTGAAGCTTTCTTT.

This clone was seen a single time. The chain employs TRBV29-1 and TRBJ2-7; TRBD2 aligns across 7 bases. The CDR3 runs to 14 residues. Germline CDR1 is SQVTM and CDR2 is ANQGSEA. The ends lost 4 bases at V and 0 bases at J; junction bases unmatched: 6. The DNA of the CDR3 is TGCAGCGTTGTAGCGGGCCCCAGCTCCTACGAGCAGTACTTC. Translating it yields CSVVAGPSSYEQYF.

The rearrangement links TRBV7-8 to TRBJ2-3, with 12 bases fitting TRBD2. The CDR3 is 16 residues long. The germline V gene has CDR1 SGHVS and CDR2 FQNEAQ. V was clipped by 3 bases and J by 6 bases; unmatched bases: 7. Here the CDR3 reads CASSFSTSGSWDTQYF. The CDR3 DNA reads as TGTGCCAGCAGCTTCTCGACTAGCGGGAGTTGGGATACGCAGTATTTT.

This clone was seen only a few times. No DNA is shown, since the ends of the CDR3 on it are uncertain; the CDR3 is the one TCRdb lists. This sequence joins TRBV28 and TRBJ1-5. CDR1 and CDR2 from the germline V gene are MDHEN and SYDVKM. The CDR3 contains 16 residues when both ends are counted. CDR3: CASSIRDGLSGQPQHF.

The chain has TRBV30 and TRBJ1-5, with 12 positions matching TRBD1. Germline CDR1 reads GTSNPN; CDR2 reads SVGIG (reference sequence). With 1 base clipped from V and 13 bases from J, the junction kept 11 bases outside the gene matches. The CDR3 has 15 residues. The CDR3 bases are TGTGCCTGGAGTGCGTCCGGGACAGGGGGCTTGGGGCAGCATTTT. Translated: CAWSASGTGGLGQHF.

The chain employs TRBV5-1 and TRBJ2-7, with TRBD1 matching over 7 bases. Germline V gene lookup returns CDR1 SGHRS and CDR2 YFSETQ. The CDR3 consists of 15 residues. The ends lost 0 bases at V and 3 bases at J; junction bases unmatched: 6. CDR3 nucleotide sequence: TGCGCCAGCAGCTTGGGGTCAGGGGGTGACTACGAGCAGTACTTC. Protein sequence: CASSLGSGGDYEQYF.

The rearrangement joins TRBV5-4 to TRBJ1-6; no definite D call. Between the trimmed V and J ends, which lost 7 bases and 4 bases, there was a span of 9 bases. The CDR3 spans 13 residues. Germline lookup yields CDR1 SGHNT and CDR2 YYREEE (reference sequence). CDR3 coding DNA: TGTGCCAGCGGAGGAGGGTATAATTCACCCCTCCACTTT. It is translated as CASGGGYNSPLHF.

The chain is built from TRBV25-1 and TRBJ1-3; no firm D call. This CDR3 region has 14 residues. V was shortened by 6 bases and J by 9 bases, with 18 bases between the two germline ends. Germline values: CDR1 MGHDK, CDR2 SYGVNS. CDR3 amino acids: CASRPRVTPPTIYF. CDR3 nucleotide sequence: TGTGCCAGCAGGCCCCGAGTTACTCCTCCCACCATATATTTT. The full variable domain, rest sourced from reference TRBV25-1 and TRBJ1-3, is EADIYQTPRYLVIGTGKKITLECSQTMGHDKMYWYQQDPGMELHLIHYSYGVNSTEKGDLSSESTVSRIRTEHFPLTLESARPSHTSQYLCASRPRVTPPTIYFGEGSWLTVV.

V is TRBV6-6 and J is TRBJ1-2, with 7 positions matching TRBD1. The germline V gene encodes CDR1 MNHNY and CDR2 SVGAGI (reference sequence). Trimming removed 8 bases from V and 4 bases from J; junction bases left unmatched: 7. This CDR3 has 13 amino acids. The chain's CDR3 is CASVPGGGYGYTF. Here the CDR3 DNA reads TGTGCCAGCGTACCAGGGGGTGGCTATGGCTACACCTTC.

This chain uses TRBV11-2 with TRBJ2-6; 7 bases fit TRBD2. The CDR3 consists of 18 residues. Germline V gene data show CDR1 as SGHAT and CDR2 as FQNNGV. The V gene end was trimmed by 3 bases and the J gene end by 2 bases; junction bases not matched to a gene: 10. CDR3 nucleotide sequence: TGTGCCAGCAGCTTGGGGGAGGGCCACCACCCTGGGGCCAACGTCCTGACTTTC. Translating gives CASSLGEGHHPGANVLTF.

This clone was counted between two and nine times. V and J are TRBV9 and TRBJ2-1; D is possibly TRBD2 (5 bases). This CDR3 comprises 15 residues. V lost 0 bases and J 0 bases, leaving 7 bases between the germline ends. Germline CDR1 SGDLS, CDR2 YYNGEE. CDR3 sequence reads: CASSVASSSYNEQFF. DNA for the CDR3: TGTGCCAGCAGCGTAGCTAGCAGCTCCTACAATGAGCAGTTCTTC.

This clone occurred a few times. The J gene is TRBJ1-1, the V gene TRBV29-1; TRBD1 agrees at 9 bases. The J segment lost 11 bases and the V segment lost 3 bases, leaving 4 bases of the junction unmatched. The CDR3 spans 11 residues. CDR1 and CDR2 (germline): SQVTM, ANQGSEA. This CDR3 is CSVEDRGIAFF. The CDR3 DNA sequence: TGCAGCGTTGAGGACAGGGGTATCGCTTTCTTT.

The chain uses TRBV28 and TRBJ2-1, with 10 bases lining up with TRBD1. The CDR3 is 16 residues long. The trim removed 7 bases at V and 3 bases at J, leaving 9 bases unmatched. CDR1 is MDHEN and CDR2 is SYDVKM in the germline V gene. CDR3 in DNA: TGTGCCAGCAACTCCGGGACAGGGGCCCTCTACAATGAGCAGTTCTTC. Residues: CASNSGTGALYNEQFF.

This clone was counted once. The CDR3 spells CASSYQGKGYGYTF. CDR3 sequence (DNA): TGTGCCAGCAGTTATCAGGGGAAGGGCTATGGCTACACCTTC. This chain uses TRBV6-5 with TRBJ1-2, with D maybe TRBD1 (6 bases). This CDR3 contains 14 residues. Trimming pared 3 bases from V and 4 bases from J, leaving 12 bases between. Germline CDR1 is MNHEY and CDR2 is SVGAGI.

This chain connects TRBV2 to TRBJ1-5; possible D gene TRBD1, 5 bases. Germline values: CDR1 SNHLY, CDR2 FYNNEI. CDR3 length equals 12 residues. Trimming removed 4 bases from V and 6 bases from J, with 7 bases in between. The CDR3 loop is CASSAGVQPQHF. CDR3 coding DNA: TGTGCCAGCAGTGCGGGGGTTCAGCCCCAGCATTTT.

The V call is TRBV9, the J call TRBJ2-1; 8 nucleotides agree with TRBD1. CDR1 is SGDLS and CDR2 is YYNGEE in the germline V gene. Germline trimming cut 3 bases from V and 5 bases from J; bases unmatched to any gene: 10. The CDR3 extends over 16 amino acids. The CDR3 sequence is CASSAAGQDQHNEQFF. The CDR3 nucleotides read TGTGCCAGCAGCGCGGCGGGACAGGATCAGCACAATGAGCAGTTCTTC.

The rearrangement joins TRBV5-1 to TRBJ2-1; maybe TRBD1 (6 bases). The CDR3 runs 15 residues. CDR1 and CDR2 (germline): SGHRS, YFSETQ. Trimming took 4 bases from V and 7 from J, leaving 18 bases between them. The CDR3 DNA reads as TGCGCCAGCAGCATAGGTGCAGGGGAAAAGAATGAGCAGTTCTTC. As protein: CASSIGAGEKNEQFF.

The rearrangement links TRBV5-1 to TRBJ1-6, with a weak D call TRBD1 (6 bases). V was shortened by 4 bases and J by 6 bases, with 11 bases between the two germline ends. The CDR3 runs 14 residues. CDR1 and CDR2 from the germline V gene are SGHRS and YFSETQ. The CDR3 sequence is CASSPQGSNSPLHF. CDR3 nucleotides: TGCGCCAGCAGCCCACAGGGCAGTAATTCACCCCTCCACTTT.

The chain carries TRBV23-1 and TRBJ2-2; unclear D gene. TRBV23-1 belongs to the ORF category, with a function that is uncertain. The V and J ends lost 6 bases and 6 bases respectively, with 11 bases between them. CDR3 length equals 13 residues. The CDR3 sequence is CASRYVPPGELFF. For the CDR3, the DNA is TGCGCCAGCAGGTATGTCCCCCCCGGGGAGCTGTTTTTT.